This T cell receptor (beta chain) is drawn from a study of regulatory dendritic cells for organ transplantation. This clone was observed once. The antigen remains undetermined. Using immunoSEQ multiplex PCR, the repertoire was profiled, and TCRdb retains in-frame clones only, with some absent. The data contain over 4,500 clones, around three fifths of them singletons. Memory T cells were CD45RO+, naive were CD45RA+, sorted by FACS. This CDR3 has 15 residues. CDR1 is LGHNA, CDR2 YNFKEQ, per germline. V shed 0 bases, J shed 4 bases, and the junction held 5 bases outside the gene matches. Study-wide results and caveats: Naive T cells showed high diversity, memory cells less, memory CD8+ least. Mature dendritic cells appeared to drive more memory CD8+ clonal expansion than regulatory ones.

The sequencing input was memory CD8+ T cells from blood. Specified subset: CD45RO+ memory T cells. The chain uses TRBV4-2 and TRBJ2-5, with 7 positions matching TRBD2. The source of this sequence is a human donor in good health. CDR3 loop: CASSQEGGSLETQYF. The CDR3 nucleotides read TGTGCCAGCAGCCAAGAGGGCGGGAGCTTAGAGACCCAGTACTTC.